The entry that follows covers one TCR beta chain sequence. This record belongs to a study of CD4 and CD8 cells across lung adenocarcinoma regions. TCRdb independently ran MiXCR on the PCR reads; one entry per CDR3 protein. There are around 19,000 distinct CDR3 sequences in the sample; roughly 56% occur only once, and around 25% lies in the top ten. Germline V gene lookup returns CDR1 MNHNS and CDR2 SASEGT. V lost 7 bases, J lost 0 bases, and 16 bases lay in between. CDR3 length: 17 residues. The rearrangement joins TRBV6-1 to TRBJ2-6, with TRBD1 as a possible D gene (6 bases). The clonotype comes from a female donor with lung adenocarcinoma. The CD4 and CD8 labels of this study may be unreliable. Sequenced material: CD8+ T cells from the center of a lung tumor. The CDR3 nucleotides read TGTGCCAGCACTACCATACAGGGAGACTCTGGGGCCAACGTCCTGACTTTC. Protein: CASTTIQGDSGANVLTF.